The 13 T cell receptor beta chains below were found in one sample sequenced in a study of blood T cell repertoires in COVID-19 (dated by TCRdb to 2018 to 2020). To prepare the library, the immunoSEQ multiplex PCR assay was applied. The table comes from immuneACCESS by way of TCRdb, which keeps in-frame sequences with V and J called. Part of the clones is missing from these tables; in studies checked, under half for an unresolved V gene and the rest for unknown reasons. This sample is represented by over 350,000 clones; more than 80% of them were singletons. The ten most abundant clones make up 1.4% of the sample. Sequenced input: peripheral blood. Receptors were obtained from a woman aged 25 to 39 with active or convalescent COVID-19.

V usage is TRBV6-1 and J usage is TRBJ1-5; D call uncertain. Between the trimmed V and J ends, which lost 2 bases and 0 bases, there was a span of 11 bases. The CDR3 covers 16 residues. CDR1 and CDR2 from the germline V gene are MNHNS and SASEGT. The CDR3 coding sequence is TGTGCCAGCAGTGAACATCCGAACTATAGCAATCAGCCCCAGCATTTT. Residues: CASSEHPNYSNQPQHF.

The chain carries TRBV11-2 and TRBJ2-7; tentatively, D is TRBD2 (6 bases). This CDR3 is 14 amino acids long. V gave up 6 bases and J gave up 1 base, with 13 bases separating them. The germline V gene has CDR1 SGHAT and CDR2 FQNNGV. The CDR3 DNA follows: TGTGCCAGCAGTCCGGGCGGGGTTTCCTACGAGCAGTACTTC. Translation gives CASSPGGVSYEQYF. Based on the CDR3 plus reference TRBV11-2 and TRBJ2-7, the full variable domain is EAGVAQSPRYKIIEKRQSVAFWCNPISGHATLYWYQQILGQGPKLLIQFQNNGVVDDSQLPKDRFSAERLKGVDSTLKIQPAKLEDSAVYLCASSPGGVSYEQYFGPGTRLTVT.

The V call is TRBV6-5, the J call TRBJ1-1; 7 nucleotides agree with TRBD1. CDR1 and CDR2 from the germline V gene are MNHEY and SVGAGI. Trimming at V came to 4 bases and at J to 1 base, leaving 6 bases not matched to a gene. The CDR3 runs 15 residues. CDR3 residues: CASSLQGLQNTEAFF. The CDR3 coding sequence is TGTGCCAGCAGTTTACAGGGGCTACAGAACACTGAAGCTTTCTTT.

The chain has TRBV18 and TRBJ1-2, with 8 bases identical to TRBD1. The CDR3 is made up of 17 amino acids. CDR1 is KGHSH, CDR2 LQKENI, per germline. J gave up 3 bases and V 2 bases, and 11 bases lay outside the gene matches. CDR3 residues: CASSPTGTSDRDYGYTF. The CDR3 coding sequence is TGTGCCAGCTCACCAACCGGTACATCGGACAGGGACTATGGCTACACCTTC.

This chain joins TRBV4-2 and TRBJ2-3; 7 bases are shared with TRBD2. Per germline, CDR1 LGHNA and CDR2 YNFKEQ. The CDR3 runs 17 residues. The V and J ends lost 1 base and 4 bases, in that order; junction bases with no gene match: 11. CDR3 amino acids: CASSQGMSSGIPDTQYF. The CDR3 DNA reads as TGTGCCAGCAGCCAAGGAATGTCCAGCGGGATTCCAGATACGCAGTATTTT.

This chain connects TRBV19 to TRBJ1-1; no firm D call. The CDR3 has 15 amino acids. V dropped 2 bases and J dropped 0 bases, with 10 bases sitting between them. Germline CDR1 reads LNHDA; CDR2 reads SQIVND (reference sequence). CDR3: CASSIPTSLNTEAFF. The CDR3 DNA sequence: TGTGCCAGTAGTATACCCACAAGTTTGAACACTGAAGCTTTCTTT.

CDR3 sequence reads: CASTQRQDLLTQYF. CDR3 bases: TGTGCCAGCACCCAGAGACAGGACCTATTGACGCAGTATTTT. This chain joins TRBV7-8 and TRBJ2-3; a possible D gene is TRBD1 (6 bases). This CDR3 comprises 14 residues. The germline V gene has CDR1 SGHVS and CDR2 FQNEAQ. V lost 7 bases to trimming and J lost 9 bases, with 20 bases between them.

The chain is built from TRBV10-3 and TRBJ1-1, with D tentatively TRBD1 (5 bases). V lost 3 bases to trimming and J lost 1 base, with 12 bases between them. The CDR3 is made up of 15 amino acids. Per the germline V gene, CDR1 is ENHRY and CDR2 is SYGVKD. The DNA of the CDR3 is TGTGCCATCAGTGATTGGGGGGGTAGGAACACTGAAGCTTTCTTT. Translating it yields CAISDWGGRNTEAFF.

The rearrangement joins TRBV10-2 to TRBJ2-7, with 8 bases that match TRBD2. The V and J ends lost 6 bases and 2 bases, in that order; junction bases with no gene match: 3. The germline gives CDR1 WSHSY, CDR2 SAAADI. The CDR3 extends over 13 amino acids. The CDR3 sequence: CASSGGGPYEQYF. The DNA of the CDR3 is TGCGCCAGCAGCGGGGGGGGCCCCTACGAGCAGTACTTC.

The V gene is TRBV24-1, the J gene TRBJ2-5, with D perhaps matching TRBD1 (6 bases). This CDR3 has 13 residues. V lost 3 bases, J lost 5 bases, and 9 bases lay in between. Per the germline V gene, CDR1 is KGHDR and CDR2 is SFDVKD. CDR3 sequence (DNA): TGTGCCACCAGTGATGGGGGCCGGGAGACCCAGTACTTC. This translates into CATSDGGRETQYF.

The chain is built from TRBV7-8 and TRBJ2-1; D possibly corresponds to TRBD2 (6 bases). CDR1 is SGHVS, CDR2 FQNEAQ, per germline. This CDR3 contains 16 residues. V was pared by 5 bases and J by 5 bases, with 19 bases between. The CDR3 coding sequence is TGTGCCAGCAGCCCCAGACCGGGACTTACACACAATGAGCAGTTCTTC. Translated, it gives CASSPRPGLTHNEQFF.

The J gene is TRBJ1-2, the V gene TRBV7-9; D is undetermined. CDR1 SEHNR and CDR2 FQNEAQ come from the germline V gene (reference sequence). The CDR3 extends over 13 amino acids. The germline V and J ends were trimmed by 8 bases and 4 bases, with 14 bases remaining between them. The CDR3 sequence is CASQSSVFYGYTF. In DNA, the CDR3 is TGTGCCAGCCAATCCAGTGTTTTCTATGGCTACACCTTC.

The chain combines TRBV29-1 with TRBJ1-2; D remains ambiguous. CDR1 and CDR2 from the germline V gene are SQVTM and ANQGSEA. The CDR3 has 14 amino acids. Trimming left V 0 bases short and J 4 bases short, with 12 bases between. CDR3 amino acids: CSVEEYEGPYGYTF. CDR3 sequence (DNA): TGCAGCGTTGAAGAGTATGAGGGCCCCTATGGCTACACCTTC.